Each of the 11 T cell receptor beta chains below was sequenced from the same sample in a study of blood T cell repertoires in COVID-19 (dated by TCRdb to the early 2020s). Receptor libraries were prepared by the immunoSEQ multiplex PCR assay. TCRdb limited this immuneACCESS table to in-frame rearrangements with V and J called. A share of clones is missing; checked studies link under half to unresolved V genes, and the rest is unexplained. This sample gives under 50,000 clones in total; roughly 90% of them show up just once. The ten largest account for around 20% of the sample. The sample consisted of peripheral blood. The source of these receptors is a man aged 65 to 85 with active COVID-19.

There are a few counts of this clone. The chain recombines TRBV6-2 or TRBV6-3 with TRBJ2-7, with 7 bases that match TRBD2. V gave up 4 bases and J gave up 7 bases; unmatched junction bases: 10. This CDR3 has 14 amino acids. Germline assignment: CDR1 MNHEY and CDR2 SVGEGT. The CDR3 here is CASSWEGGPREQYF. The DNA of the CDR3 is TGTGCCAGCAGTTGGGAGGGAGGGCCTAGAGAGCAGTACTTC.

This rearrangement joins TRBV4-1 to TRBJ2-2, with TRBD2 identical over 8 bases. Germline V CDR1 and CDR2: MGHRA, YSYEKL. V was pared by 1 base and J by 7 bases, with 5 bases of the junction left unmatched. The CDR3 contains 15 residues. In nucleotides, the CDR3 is TGCGCCAGCAGCCAAGCGGGGGGGCCTCACGGGGAGCTGTTTTTT. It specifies CASSQAGGPHGELFF.

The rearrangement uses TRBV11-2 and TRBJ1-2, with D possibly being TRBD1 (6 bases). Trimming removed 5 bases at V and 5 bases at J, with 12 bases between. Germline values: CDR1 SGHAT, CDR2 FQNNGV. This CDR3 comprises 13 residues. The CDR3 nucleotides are TGTGCCAGCAGCCGGGACACGGGATATGGCTACACCTTC. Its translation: CASSRDTGYGYTF.

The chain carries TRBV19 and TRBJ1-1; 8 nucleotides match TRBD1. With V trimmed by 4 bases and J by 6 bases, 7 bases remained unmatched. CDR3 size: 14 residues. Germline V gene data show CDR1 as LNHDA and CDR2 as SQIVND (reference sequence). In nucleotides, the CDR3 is TGTGCCAGTAGTACCCCAGGGGGCCGATCTGAAGCTTTCTTT. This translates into CASSTPGGRSEAFF.

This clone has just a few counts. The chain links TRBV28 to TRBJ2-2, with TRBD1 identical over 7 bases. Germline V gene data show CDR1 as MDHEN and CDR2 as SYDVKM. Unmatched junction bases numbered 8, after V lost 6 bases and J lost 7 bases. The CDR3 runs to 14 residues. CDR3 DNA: TGTGCCAGCAGACCGACAGGGCCCTACGGGGAGCTGTTTTTT. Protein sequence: CASRPTGPYGELFF.

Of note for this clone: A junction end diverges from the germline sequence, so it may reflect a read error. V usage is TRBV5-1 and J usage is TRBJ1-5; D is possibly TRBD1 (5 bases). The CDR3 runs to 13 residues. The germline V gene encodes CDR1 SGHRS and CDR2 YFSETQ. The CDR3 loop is CTSSQDTFSPQHF. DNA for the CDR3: TGCACCAGCAGCCAGGACACCTTTTCGCCCCAGCATTTT.

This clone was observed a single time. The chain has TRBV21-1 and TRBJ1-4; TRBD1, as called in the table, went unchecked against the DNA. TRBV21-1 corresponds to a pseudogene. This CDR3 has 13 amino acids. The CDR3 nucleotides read TGTGCTAGACAGGAACCCTTTAATGAAAAACTGTTTTTT. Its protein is CARQEPFNEKLFF.

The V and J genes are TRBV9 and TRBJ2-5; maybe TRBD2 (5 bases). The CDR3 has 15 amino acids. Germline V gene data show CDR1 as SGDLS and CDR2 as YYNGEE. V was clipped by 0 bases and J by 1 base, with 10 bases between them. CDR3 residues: CASSVAASPQETQYF. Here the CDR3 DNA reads TGTGCCAGCAGCGTAGCCGCTAGCCCCCAAGAGACCCAGTACTTC.

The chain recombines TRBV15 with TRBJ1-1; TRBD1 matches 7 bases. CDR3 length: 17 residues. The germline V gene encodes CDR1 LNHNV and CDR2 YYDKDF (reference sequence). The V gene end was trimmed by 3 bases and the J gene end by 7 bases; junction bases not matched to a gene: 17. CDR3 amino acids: CATSSRDRPPGLIEAFF. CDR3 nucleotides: TGTGCCACCAGCAGCCGGGACAGACCGCCGGGATTAATTGAAGCTTTCTTT.

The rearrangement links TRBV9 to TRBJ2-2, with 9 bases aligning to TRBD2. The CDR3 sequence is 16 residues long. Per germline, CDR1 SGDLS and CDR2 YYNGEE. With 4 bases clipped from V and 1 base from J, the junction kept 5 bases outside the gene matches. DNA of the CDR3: TGTGCCAGCAGCACACGACTAGCGGTGAACACCGGGGAGCTGTTTTTT. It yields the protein CASSTRLAVNTGELFF.

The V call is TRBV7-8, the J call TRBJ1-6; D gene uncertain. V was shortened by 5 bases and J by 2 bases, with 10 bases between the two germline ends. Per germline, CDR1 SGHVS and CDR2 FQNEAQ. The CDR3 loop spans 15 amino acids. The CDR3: CASSVTRPYNSPLHF. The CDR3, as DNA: TGTGCCAGCAGCGTCACTCGCCCCTATAATTCACCCCTCCACTTT. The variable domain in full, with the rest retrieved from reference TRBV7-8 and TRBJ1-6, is GAGVSQSPRYKVAKRGQDVALRCDPISGHVSLFWYQQALGQGPEFLTYFQNEAQLDKSGLPSDRFFAERPEGSVSTLKIQRTQQEDSAVYLCASSVTRPYNSPLHFGNGTRLTVT.